This T cell receptor beta chain was captured in a study of cytomegalovirus exposure and HLA in healthy donors. Whole-study context: Unique TCRs from HLA-typed donors, about 78 million of them, were held in an early data release.

The PCR employed 60 Vbeta primers together with 13 Jbeta primers. Produced via immunoSEQ multiplex PCR; TCRdb's table is partial and in-frame only. The sample shows about 160,000 clones, approximately 80% of them seen only once. This clone was seen a few times. CDR3 length: 18 amino acids. Germline values: CDR1 MGHRA, CDR2 YSYEKL. V lost 0 bases, J lost 5 bases, and 8 bases stayed unmatched. The chain combines TRBV4-1 with TRBJ2-1; 12 positions agree with TRBD2. Source material: PBMCs. The TCR was taken from a woman younger than 30 in good health and CMV-seronegative. The CDR3 loop reads CASSQEQLAGGPNNEQFF. The DNA of the CDR3 is TGCGCCAGCAGCCAAGAACAACTAGCGGGGGGTCCTAACAATGAGCAGTTCTTC.